The 5 T cell receptor beta chains in this list originate from one sample, sequenced in a study of response to subunit inactivated influenza vaccine. TCRdb ran MiXCR on the RT-PCR reads and lists one entry per CDR3 protein. The table includes 500,000 to 600,000 distinct CDR3 sequences, about 10% detected once. The sequencing used PBMCs from blood, collected on the day of vaccination. The receptors here all came from a man in his fifties who received an inactivated influenza vaccine.

This clonotype was observed a few times. This chain joins TRBV15 and TRBJ1-5, with D unclear. Deletions cut 2 bases from V and 5 bases from J, with 4 bases between. The CDR3 has 12 residues. Looked up from germline, CDR1 is LNHNV and CDR2 is YYDKDF (reference sequence). In DNA, the CDR3 is TGTGCCACCAGCAGACAGGATCAGCCCCAGCATTTT. This codes for CATSRQDQPQHF.

This chain connects TRBV4-3 to TRBJ2-7; possible D gene TRBD2, 6 bases. The V gene's germline CDR1 is LGHNA and CDR2 YSLEER. V was clipped by 2 bases and J by 6 bases, with 11 bases between them. There are 13 residues in the CDR3. The CDR3: CASSQFEGGEQYF. The CDR3 bases are TGCGCCAGCAGCCAATTTGAGGGAGGCGAGCAGTACTTC.

In this sample, this clonotype turned up a few times. This sequence joins TRBV27 and TRBJ2-2; D ambiguous. V was trimmed by 6 bases and J by 2 bases, leaving 10 bases between them. Germline values: CDR1 MNHEY, CDR2 SMNVEV (reference sequence). The CDR3 runs 14 residues. CDR3 coding DNA: TGTGCCAGCAGAGCTGACACAAACACCGGGGAGCTGTTTTTT. Protein: CASRADTNTGELFF.

In this sample, this clonotype turned up many times. The gene calls are TRBV11-2 and TRBJ2-4; D possibly matches TRBD1 or TRBD2 (5 bases each). The V and J ends lost 5 bases and 0 bases respectively, with 14 bases between them. The germline CDR1 and CDR2 sequences are SGHAT and FQNNGV. The CDR3 is made up of 16 amino acids. The CDR3 DNA sequence: TGTGCCAGCAGCGGGACCAATACTCTAGCCAAAAACATTCAGTACTTC. It codes for CASSGTNTLAKNIQYF.

The V call is TRBV10-3, the J call TRBJ2-2; D may be TRBD1 (5 bases). CDR3 size: 19 residues. The V and J ends lost 3 bases and 1 base respectively, with 21 bases between them. CDR1 and CDR2 from the germline V gene are ENHRY and SYGVKD. This CDR3 reads CAISDPRGRVDLNTGELFF. The DNA for the CDR3 is TGTGCCATCAGTGACCCTCGTGGCAGGGTGGACCTGAACACCGGGGAGCTGTTTTTT.